This T cell receptor (beta chain) derives from a study of human T cells and chemical hapten exposure. The time point here: pre-sensitization, week 0. Treatment: therapeutic diphenylcyclopropenone sensitization with weekly scalp DPC. Trimming left V 1 base short and J 3 bases short, with 19 bases between. Germline values: CDR1 DFQATT, CDR2 SNEGSKA (reference sequence). The CDR3 loop spans 16 amino acids. This clonotype was counted many times. MiXCR, applied by TCRdb to the RACE reads, yields one record per CDR3 protein. The sample consists of tens of thousands of distinct CDR3 sequences, around 7% of them appearing once.

This sample comprised whole blood, obtained in connection with sensitization to the hapten diphenylcyclopropenone (DPC). The source is a woman aged 25 to 39 with alopecia areata. Some clones in this sample may be carry-over from other donors' samples. The chain recombines TRBV20-1 with TRBJ2-7; D possibly corresponds to TRBD1 (6 bases). In DNA, the CDR3 is TGCAGTGCTAGAGCAGGGGCGCCCCCCCACTACTACGAGCAGTACTTC. Its protein is CSARAGAPPHYYEQYF.